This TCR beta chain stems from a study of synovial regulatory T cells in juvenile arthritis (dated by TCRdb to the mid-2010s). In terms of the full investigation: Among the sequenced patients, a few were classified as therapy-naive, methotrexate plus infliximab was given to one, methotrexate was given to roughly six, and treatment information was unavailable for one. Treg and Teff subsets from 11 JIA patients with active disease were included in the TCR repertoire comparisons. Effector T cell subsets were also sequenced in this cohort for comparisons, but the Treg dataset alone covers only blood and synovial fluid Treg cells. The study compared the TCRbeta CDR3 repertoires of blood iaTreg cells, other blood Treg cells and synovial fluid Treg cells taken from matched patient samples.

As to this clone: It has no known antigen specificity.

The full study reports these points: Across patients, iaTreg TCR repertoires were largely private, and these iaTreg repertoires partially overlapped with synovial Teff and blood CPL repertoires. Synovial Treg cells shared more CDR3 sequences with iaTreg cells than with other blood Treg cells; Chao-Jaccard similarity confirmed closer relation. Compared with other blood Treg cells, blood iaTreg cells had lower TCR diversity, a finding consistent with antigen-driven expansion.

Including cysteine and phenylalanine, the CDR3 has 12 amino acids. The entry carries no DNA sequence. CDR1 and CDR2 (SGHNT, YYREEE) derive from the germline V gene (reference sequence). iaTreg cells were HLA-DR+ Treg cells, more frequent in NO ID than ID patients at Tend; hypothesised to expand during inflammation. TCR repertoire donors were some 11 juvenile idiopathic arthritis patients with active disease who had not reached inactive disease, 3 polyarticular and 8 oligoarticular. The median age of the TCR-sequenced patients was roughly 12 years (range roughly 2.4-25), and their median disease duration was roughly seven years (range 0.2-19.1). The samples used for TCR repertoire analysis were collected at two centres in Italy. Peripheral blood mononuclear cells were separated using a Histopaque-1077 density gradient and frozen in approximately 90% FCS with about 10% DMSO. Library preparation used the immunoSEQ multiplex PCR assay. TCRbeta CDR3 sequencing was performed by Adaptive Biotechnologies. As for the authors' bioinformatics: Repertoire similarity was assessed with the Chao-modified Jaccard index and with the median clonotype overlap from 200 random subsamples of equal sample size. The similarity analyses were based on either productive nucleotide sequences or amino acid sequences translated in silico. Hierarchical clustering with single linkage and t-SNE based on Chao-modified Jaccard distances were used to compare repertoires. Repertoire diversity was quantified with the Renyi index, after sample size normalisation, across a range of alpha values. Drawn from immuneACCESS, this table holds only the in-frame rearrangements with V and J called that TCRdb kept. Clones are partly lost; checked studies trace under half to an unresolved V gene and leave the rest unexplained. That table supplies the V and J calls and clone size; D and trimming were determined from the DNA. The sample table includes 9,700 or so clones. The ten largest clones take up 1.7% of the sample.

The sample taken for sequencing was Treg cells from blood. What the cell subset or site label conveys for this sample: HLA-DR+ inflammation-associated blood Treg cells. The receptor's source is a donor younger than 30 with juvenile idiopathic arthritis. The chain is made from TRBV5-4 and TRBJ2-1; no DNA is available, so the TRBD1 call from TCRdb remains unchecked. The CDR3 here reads CASSPSDREQFF.